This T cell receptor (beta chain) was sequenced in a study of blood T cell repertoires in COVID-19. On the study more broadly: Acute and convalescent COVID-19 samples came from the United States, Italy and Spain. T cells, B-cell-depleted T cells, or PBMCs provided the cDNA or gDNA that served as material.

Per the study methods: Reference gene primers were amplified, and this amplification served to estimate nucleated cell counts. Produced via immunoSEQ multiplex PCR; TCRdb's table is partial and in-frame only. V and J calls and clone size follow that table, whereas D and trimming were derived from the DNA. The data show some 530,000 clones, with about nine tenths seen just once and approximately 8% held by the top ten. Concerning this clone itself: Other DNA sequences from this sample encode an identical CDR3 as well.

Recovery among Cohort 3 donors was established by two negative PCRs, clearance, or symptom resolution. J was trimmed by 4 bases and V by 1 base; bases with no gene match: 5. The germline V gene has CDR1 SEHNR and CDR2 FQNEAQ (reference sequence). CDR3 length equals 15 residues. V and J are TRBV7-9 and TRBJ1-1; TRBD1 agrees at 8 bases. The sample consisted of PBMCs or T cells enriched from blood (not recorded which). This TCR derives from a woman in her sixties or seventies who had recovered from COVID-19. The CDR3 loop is CASSLGDRGGTEAFF. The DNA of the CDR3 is TGTGCCAGCAGCTTAGGAGACAGGGGCGGCACTGAAGCTTTCTTT. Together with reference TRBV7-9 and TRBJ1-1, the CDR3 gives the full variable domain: DTGVSQNPRHKITKRGQNVTFRCDPISEHNRLYWYRQTLGQGPEFLTYFQNEAQLEKSRLLSDRFSAERPKGSFSTLEIQRTEQGDSAMYLCASSLGDRGGTEAFFGQGTRLTVV.